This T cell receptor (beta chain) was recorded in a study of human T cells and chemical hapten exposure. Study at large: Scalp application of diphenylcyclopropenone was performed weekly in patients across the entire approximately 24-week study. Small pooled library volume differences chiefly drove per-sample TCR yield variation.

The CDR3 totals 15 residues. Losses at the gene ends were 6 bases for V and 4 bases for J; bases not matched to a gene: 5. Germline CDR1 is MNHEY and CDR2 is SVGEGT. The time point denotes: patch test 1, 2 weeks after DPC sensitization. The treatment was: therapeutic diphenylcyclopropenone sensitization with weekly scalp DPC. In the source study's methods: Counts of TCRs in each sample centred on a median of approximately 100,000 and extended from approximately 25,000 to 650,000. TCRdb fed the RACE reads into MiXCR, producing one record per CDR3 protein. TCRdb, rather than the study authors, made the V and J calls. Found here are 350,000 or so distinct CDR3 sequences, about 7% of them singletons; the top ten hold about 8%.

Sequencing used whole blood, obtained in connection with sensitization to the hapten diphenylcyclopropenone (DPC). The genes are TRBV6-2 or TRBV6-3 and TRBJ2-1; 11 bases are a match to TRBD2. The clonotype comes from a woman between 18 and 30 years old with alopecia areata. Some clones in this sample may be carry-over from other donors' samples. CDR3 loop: CASRGGLAAYNEQFF. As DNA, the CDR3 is TGTGCCAGCAGGGGGGGACTAGCGGCTTACAATGAGCAGTTCTTC.